This T cell receptor beta chain was sequenced in a study of tumor-infiltrating lymphocytes in primary liver carcinoma listed by TCRdb under 2017. In terms of the full investigation: The five patients, three men and two women aged 30 to 69 years, had hepatocellular carcinoma (four) or combined HCC and intrahepatic cholangiocarcinoma (one). The five patients had tumors of stage T1-T3 N0M0, with maximum diameters ranging from 4.2 to 10 cm. Each sample produced roughly 3.5 to 7.13 million productive TCRbeta reads, and read depth showed no significant difference between tissue types. Across five regions of each liver tumor, along with adjacent normal tissue and blood, the study brought together TCRbeta repertoire sequencing, expression microarrays and whole-exome sequencing. TCRbeta repertoire sequencing covered some 35 specimens from 5 patients: 25 tumor regions, 5 adjacent noncancerous liver tissues and 5 peripheral blood samples. Agilent mRNA microarray profiling was performed on the approximately 25 tumor region samples to relate TCRbeta repertoire diversity to the local molecular phenotype. Technical replicate repertoires showed high reproducibility, with mean shared-clone rates around 0.9 and correlation coefficients above 0.95. Study-level results and caveats: Pairs of tumor regions showed greater repertoire overlap (mean roughly 36%) than tumor-adjacent pairs (approximately 17%) or tumor-blood pairs (around 15%), which is consistent with antigen-driven expansion. Since the samples were bulk and unsorted, there was no way to compare CD4+ and CD8+ T cell repertoires. Compared with blood, tumors had a significantly larger share of the repertoire taken up by the top 250 clones (p = 0.039). Only about 8-24% of top clones were present in all five regions of a tumor, suggesting spatial heterogeneity of tumor-infiltrating T cells. Because sequencing covered only the TCR beta chain and unpaired alpha chains were not captured, true repertoire diversity is likely underestimated. With just five or six patients in the study, the authors point out that the findings should be validated in a larger study.

Using a constant-region primer and ProtoScript II reverse transcriptase, TCRbeta-specific cDNA was reverse-transcribed from around 500 ng total RNA. Three nested multiplex PCR rounds, following a slightly modified ARM-PCR procedure, were used to build the TCRbeta libraries. Each of the first two PCR rounds ran for about 10 cycles and used multiplex TRBV1-TRBV30 forward primers together with a Cbeta reverse primer. Sample barcodes and Illumina adapters were added in a final 25-cycle PCR with Deep VentR polymerase. Before sequencing, amplicons of 200-500 bp were gel-purified using a QIAquick gel extraction kit. An Illumina HiSeq 2500 was used to sequence the TCRbeta amplicons with 250-bp paired-end reads. As for how the authors treated the data: Trimmomatic v0.33 was used to quality-trim the reads, and FLASH v1.2.11 was used to merge paired reads so that full CDR3 sequences could be recovered. V, D and J germline segments were assigned to the rearranged TCRbeta sequences using MiGEC v1.2.1b. Clonotype statistics, along with Shannon-Wiener diversity indices, were calculated using VDJtools v1.0.0. Except for diversity analysis, only the 250 most abundant clonotypes of each sample were used in subsequent analyses to reduce sampling bias. TCRdb trimmed the raw reads at Q25, called clones with MiXCR and kept productive beta chains. CDR3 protein duplicates are merged, each entry listing the most common genes and DNA. The V and J calls come from TCRdb's annotation, not from the publication. For this sample there are approximately 100,000 distinct CDR3 sequences; around 73% appear just once. Approximately 12% of the sample is taken by the ten largest.

For this clonotype: Its binding antigen is unknown. No much larger clonotype is one base removed from it; base qualities were not supplied.

From a lookup of the germline V gene (reference sequence), CDR1 and CDR2 are LNHDA and SQIVND. V is clipped by 6 bases and J by 6 bases, and the sequence between their germline boundaries is 12 bases long. The cysteine opens and the phenylalanine closes a CDR3 of 13 amino acids. Only the CDR3 portion is preserved as DNA: 39 bases, with reading frame beginning at the first base. Without any cell sorting, total RNA and DNA were co-extracted from about 20-30 mg of bulk tissue using the AllPrep DNA/RNA mini kit. Between November 2015 and March 2016, about five patients in China with histopathologically diagnosed primary liver carcinoma had surgical resection. At the time of sampling, the patients were treatment-naive and had chronic HBV infection. Five spatially separated regions were sampled per tumor: superior, inferior, left-lateral and right-lateral poles, plus the tumor centre. Histological examination found more than 75% viable tumor cells in every tumor sample. Pieces of fresh tumor and adjacent tissue were cut in half, with one half kept in RNAlater at -80 degrees C and the other half sent for histology.

This TCR derives from a woman aged 60-70 years with primary liver carcinoma and hepatitis B virus infection. Specimen: liver tumor tissue from sampling region 2. The cell subset or site label for this specimen denotes: tumor region T2, inferior pole. The chain is assembled from TRBV19 and TRBJ1-5; 5 matching bases give a weak D call of TRBD1. CDR3 protein: CASSLTVVQPQHF. The nucleotide sequence reads TGTGCCAGTAGCTTGACAGTGGTTCAGCCCCAGCATTTT.